This TCR beta chain was identified during a study of blood T cell repertoires in COVID-19. The wider study: Sources were T cells, B-cell-depleted T cells, or PBMCs; the material itself was cDNA or gDNA.

Participant age was roughly 18 to 89 years, and participants resided in fewer than 25 US areas. Participants' reported clinical history set cohort assignment. CDR1 is KGHSH and CDR2 is LQKENI in the germline V gene. Trimming took 2 bases from V and 7 from J, leaving 15 bases between them. The CDR3 has 15 residues. Under the authors' procedure: By means of reference gene primer amplification, nucleated cell counts were estimated. Profiled with immunoSEQ multiplex PCR; TCRdb holds only in-frame clones, not every one. The DNA gave D and trimming, while V, J and clone size come from that table. The table records about 210,000 clones, 80% to 85% of them present only once.

V and J are TRBV18 and TRBJ1-5; D is unresolved. This sequence originates from a woman aged 45-65 years with acute COVID-19. The sequenced material came from PBMCs or T cells enriched from blood (not recorded which). In DNA, the CDR3 is TGTGCCAGCTCACCAGGTCAGCAGGTCGGACAGCCCCAGCATTTT. This translates into CASSPGQQVGQPQHF. Full variable domain (remainder filled in from reference TRBV18 and TRBJ1-5): NAGVMQNPRHLVRRRGQEARLRCSPMKGHSHVYWYRQLPEEGLKFMVYLQKENIIDESGMPKERFSAEFPKEGPSILRIQQVVRGDSAAYFCASSPGQQVGQPQHFGDGTRLSIL.